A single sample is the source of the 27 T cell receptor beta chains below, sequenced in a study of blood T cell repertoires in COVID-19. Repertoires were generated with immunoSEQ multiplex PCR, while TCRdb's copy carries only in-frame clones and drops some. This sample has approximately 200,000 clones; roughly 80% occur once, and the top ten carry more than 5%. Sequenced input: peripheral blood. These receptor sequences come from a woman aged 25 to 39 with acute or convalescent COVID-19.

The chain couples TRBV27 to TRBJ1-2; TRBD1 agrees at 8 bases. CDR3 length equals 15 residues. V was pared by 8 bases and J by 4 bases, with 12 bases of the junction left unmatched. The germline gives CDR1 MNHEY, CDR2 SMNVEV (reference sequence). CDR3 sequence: CASAGTGFIRYGYTF. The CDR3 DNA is TGTGCCAGCGCCGGGACAGGCTTTATTCGCTATGGCTACACCTTC.

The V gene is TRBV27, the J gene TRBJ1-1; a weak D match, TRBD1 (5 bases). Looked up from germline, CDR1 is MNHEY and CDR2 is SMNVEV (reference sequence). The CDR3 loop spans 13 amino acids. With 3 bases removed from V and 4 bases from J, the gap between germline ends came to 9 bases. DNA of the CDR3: TGTGCCAGCAGTTTCAGGGAATCCACTGAAGCTTTCTTT. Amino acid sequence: CASSFRESTEAFF.

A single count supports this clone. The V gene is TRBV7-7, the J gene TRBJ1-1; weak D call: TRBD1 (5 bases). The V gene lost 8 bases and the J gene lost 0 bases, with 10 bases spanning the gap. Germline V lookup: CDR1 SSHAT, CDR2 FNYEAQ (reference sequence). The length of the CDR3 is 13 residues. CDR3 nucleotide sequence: TGTGCCAGCTCCAGACAGTTGAACACTGAAGCTTTCTTT. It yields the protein CASSRQLNTEAFF.

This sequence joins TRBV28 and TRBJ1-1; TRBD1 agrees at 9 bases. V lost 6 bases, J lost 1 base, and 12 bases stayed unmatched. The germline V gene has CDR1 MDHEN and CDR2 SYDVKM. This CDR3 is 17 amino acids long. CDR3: CASSYLPGQGWNTEAFF. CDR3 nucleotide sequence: TGTGCCAGCAGCTACCTACCGGGACAGGGTTGGAACACTGAAGCTTTCTTT.

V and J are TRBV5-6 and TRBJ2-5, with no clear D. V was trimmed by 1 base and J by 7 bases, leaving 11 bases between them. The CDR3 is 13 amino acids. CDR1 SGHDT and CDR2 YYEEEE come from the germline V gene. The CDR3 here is CASSLIISGTQYF. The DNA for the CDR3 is TGTGCCAGCAGCTTGATAATTTCGGGGACCCAGTACTTC. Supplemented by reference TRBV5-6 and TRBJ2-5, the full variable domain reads DAGVTQSPTHLIKTRGQQVTLRCSPKSGHDTVSWYQQALGQGPQFIFQYYEEEERQRGNFPDRFSGHQFPNYSSELNVNALLLGDSALYLCASSLIISGTQYFGPGTRLLVL.

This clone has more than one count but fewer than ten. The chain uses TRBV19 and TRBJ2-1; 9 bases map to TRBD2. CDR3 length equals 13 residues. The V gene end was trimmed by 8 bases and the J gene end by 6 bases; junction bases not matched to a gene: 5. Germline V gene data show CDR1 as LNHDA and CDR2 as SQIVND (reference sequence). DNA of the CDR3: TGTGCCAGTCGTCCGCGGGGGGGCAATGAGCAGTTCTTC. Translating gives CASRPRGGNEQFF.

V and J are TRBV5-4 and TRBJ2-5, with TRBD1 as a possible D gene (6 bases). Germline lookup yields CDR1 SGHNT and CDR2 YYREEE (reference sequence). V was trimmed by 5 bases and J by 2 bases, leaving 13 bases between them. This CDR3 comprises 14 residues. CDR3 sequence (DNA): TGTGCCAGCAGTCGGGACACCTCTCAAGAGACCCAGTACTTC. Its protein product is CASSRDTSQETQYF.

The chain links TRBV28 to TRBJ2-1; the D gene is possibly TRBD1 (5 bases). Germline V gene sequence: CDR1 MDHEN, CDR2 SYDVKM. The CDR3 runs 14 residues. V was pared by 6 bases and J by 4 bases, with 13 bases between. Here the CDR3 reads CASSLQGFYNEQFF. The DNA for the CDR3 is TGTGCCAGCAGCTTGCAGGGATTTTACAATGAGCAGTTCTTC.

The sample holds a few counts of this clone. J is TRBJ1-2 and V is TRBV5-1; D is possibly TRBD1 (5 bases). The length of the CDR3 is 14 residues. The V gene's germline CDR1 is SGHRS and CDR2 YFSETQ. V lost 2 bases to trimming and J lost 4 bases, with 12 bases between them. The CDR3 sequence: CASSFGQGSYGYTF. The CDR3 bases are TGCGCCAGCAGCTTTGGGCAGGGCAGCTATGGCTACACCTTC.

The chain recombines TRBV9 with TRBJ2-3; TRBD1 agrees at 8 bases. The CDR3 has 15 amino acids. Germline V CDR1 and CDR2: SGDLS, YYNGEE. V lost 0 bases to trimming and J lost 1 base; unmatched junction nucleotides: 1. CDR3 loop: CASSVATGGTDTQYF. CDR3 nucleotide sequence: TGTGCCAGCAGCGTAGCGACAGGGGGCACAGATACGCAGTATTTT.

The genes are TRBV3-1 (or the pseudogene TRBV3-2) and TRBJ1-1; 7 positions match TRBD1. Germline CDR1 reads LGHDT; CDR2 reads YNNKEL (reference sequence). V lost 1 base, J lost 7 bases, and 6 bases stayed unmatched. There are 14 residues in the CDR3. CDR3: CASSQGPAGGEAFF. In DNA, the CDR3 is TGTGCCAGCAGCCAAGGGCCGGCAGGGGGTGAAGCTTTCTTT.

CDR3 loop: CASSLNFLAGADTQYF. In DNA form, the CDR3 reads TGTGCCAGCAGCTTAAATTTTCTAGCGGGTGCAGATACGCAGTATTTT. This rearrangement joins TRBV5-6 to TRBJ2-3; 8 bases map to TRBD2. V was clipped by 2 bases and J by 4 bases; unmatched bases: 9. This CDR3 is built from 16 residues. CDR1 SGHDT and CDR2 YYEEEE come from the germline V gene. The full variable domain, its missing parts supplied by reference TRBV5-6 and TRBJ2-3, is DAGVTQSPTHLIKTRGQQVTLRCSPKSGHDTVSWYQQALGQGPQFIFQYYEEEERQRGNFPDRFSGHQFPNYSSELNVNALLLGDSALYLCASSLNFLAGADTQYFGPGTRLTVL.

This CDR3 is CASSLFRDRGNTEAFF. CDR3 bases: TGTGCCAGCAGTCTCTTCCGGGACAGGGGGAACACTGAAGCTTTCTTT. V is TRBV27 and J is TRBJ1-1; TRBD1 aligns across 10 bases. The CDR3 is 16 amino acids. V lost 5 bases to trimming and J lost 1 base; unmatched junction nucleotides: 7. Per germline, CDR1 MNHEY and CDR2 SMNVEV (reference sequence).

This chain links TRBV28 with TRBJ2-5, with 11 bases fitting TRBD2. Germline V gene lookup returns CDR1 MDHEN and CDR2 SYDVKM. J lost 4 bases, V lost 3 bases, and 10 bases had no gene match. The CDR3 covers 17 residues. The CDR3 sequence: CASSFIAGGPGAETQYF. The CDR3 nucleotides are TGTGCCAGCAGTTTCATAGCGGGAGGGCCCGGGGCAGAGACCCAGTACTTC.

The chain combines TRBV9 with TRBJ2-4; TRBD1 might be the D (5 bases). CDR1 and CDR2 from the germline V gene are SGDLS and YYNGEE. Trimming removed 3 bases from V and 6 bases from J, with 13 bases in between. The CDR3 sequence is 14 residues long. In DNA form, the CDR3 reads TGTGCCAGCAGCGCCTTAAATCAGGGAAACATTCAGTACTTC. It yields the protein CASSALNQGNIQYF.

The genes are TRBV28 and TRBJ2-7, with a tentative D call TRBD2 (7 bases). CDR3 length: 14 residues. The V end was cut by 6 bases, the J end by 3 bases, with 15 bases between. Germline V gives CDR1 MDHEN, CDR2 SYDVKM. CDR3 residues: CASSQLGGLYEQYF. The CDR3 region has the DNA TGTGCCAGCAGCCAACTGGGGGGGCTCTACGAGCAGTACTTC.

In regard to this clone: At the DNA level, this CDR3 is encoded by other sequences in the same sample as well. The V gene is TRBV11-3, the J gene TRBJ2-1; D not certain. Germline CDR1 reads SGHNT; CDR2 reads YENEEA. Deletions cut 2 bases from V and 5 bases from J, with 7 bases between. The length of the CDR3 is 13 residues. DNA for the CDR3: TGTGCCAGCAGCTTAAGACAACACAATGAGCAGTTCTTC. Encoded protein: CASSLRQHNEQFF.

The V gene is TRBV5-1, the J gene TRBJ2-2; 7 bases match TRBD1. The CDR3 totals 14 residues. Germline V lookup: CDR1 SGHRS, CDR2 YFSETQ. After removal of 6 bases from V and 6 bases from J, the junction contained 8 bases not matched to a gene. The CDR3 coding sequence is TGCGCCAGCAATGAGGGGGCGTTGTCCGGGGAGCTGTTTTTT. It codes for CASNEGALSGELFF.

The CDR3 is CASSAGGWSSGSTDTQYF. The CDR3 coding sequence is TGTGCCAGCAGCGCCGGGGGGTGGAGTAGCGGGAGCACAGATACGCAGTATTTT. V and J are TRBV13 and TRBJ2-3; 7 bases map to TRBD2. Looked up from germline, CDR1 is PRHDT and CDR2 is FYEKMQ (reference sequence). The CDR3 loop spans 18 amino acids. Trimming at V came to 5 bases and at J to 0 bases, leaving 14 bases not matched to a gene.

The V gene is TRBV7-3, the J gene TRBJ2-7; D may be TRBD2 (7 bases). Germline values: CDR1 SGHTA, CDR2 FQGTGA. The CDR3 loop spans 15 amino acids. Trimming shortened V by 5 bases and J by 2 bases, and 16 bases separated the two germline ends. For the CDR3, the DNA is TGTGCCAGCAGCCGGGGGCGGGGGCCCACCTACGAGCAGTACTTC. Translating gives CASSRGRGPTYEQYF.

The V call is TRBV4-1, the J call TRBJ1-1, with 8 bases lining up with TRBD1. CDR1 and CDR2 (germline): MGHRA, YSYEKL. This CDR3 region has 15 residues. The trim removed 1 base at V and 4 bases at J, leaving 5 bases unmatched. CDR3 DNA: TGCGCCAGCAGCCAAGTAATAACAGGGGGCACTGAAGCTTTCTTT. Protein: CASSQVITGGTEAFF.

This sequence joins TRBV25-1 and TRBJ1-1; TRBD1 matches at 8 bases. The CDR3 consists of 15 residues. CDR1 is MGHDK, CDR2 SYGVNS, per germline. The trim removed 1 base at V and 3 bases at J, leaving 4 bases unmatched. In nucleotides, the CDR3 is TGTGCCAGCAGTGAATGGCAGGGGGCGGACACTGAAGCTTTCTTT. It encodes CASSEWQGADTEAFF.

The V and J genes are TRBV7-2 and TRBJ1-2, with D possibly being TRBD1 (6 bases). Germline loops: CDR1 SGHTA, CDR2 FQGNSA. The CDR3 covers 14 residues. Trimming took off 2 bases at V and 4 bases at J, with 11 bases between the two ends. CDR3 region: CASSLTGTLYGYTF. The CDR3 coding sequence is TGTGCCAGCAGCTTAACGGGGACACTCTATGGCTACACCTTC.

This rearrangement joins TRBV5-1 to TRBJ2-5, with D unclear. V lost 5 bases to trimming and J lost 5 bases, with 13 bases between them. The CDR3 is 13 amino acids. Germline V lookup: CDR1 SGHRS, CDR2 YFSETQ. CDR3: CASSWPSGETQYF. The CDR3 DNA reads TGCGCCAGCAGTTGGCCTAGTGGGGAGACCCAGTACTTC.

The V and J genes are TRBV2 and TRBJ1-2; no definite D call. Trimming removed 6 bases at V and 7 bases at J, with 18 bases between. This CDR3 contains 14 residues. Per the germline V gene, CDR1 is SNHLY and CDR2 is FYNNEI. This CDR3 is CASRTDDVSGGYTF. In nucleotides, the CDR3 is TGTGCCAGCAGGACCGATGACGTGAGCGGTGGCTACACCTTC.

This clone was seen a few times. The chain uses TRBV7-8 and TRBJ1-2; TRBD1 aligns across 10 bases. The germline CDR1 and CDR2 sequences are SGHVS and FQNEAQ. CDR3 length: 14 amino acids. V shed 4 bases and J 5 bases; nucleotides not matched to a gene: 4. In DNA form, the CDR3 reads TGTGCCAGCAGCTCGCGGACAGGGGGGTATGGCTACACCTTC. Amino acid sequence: CASSSRTGGYGYTF.

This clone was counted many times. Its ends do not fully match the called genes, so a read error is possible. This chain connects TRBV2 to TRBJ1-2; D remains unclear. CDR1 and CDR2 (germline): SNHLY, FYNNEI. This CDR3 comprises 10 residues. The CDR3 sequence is CASSEGHSKF. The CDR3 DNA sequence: TGTGCCAGCAGTGAGGGCCACTCTAAGTTC.